These 23 T cell receptor beta chains were sequenced from one sample in a study of cytomegalovirus exposure and HLA in healthy donors. Researchers ran the PCR with 60 Vbeta and 13 Jbeta primers. TCRdb keeps only in-frame clones here, not all; method: immunoSEQ multiplex PCR. The repertoire holds 65,000 to 85,000 clones, with about 70% as singletons. The sequenced sample consisted of PBMCs. These receptors were collected from a woman between 25 and 40 years old in good health and CMV-seronegative.

V usage is TRBV11-2 and J usage is TRBJ2-7, with a weak D call TRBD1 (5 bases). CDR1 is SGHAT and CDR2 is FQNNGV in the germline V gene. V gave up 3 bases and J gave up 0 bases, with 9 bases separating them. The CDR3 is 14 residues long. The CDR3 DNA reads TGTGCCAGCAGCTTCCAGACAGACTCCTACGAGCAGTACTTC. Amino acid sequence: CASSFQTDSYEQYF.

J is TRBJ1-2 and V is TRBV30; no firm D call. The CDR3 totals 15 residues. Trimming took off 2 bases at V and 0 bases at J, with 13 bases between the two ends. Germline V gene lookup returns CDR1 GTSNPN and CDR2 SVGIG (reference sequence). The CDR3 sequence: CAWSRARGTNYGYTF. CDR3 DNA: TGTGCCTGGAGTAGGGCACGGGGAACTAACTATGGCTACACCTTC.

The CDR3 nucleotides are TGCGCCAGCAGCCGGCAGGGAAACACCGGGGAGCTGTTTTTT. The encoded protein is CASSRQGNTGELFF. This chain connects TRBV4-1 to TRBJ2-2; TRBD1 is a possible D gene (5 bases). The V gene's germline CDR1 is MGHRA and CDR2 YSYEKL. This CDR3 comprises 14 residues. With 4 bases removed from V and 2 bases from J, the gap between germline ends came to 8 bases.

The table lists this clone with a few counts. The chain couples TRBV6-4 to TRBJ1-2, with 11 bases that match TRBD1. The germline CDR1 and CDR2 sequences are MRHNA and SNTAGT. The CDR3 contains 14 residues. V lost 6 bases and J lost 5; bases outside the gene matches: 5. The CDR3, as DNA: TGTGCCAGCAGCCAGGGACAGGGGGGATATGGCTACACCTTC. It is translated as CASSQGQGGYGYTF.

V is TRBV5-1 and J is TRBJ2-7; D not certain. V was pared by 0 bases and J by 7 bases, with 14 bases between. Germline V CDR1 and CDR2: SGHRS, YFSETQ. The CDR3 runs to 14 residues. CDR3 DNA sequence: TGCGCCAGCAGCTTGGGCCCGAGGTCTAGGGAGCAGTACTTC. This sequence encodes CASSLGPRSREQYF.

The rearrangement links TRBV28 to TRBJ2-4, with a weak D call TRBD1 (5 bases). Germline V gene lookup returns CDR1 MDHEN and CDR2 SYDVKM. The CDR3 is made up of 15 amino acids. The V and J ends lost 3 bases and 2 bases respectively, with 11 bases between them. The CDR3, as DNA: TGTGCCAGCAGTTTCCCAGGGTCAACCAAAAACATTCAGTACTTC. It specifies CASSFPGSTKNIQYF.

This clone has more than one count but fewer than ten. This sample includes further DNA sequences coding for the same CDR3. V usage is TRBV5-6 and J usage is TRBJ1-1; 8 bases map to TRBD1. Germline loops: CDR1 SGHDT, CDR2 YYEEEE. The V segment lost 3 bases and the J segment 4 bases; nucleotides outside the gene matches: 5. CDR3 length: 14 amino acids. This CDR3 reads CASSSGQGTTEAFF. The CDR3 DNA follows: TGTGCCAGCAGCTCCGGACAGGGAACCACTGAAGCTTTCTTT.

The rearrangement links TRBV6-5 to TRBJ1-3; TRBD1 is a possible D gene (5 bases). CDR1 is MNHEY, CDR2 SVGAGI, per germline. The CDR3 spans 16 residues. V gave up 0 bases and J gave up 1 base, with 10 bases separating them. The CDR3 protein is CASSYSRRASGNTIYF. The CDR3, as DNA: TGTGCCAGCAGTTACTCCCGCAGGGCTTCTGGAAACACCATATATTTT.

Details on this clone: The junction departs from the called germline gene at one end, perhaps through a read error. This same CDR3 is encoded by further DNA sequences in the sample. The chain joins TRBV6-1 to TRBJ1-1; D might be TRBD1 (6 bases). Per the germline V gene, CDR1 is MNHNS and CDR2 is SASEGT. CDR3 length equals 14 residues. The CDR3 loop is CASRPTGRDTEAFF. CDR3 DNA: TGCGCCAGCAGACCCACAGGGCGGGACACTGAAGCTTTCTTT.

This rearrangement joins TRBV6-6 to TRBJ2-7; D remains unclear. Trimming removed 11 bases at V and 2 bases at J, with 13 bases between. Per germline, CDR1 MNHNY and CDR2 SVGAGI (reference sequence). The CDR3 covers 12 residues. CDR3 amino acids: CASAPRPYEQYF. The CDR3 DNA follows: TGTGCCTCGGCTCCCAGGCCCTACGAGCAGTACTTC.

The gene calls are TRBV7-3 and TRBJ2-7; 8 bases map to TRBD2. This CDR3 has 14 residues. CDR1 is SGHTA and CDR2 is FQGTGA in the germline V gene. V shed 3 bases and J 1 base; nucleotides not matched to a gene: 2. The DNA for the CDR3 is TGTGCCAGCAGCTTTAGCGGGGTATCCTACGAGCAGTACTTC. It specifies CASSFSGVSYEQYF.

V usage is TRBV7-8 and J usage is TRBJ2-7; D is unresolved. The germline V gene encodes CDR1 SGHVS and CDR2 FQNEAQ. The CDR3 runs to 13 residues. V was pared by 7 bases and J by 4 bases, with 14 bases between. The CDR3 loop reads CASKQRPAYEQYF. CDR3 DNA sequence: TGTGCCAGCAAGCAGAGGCCGGCATACGAGCAGTACTTC.

Note on this clone: The junction departs from germline at one end; a sequencing error may be responsible. The V gene is TRBV6-5, the J gene TRBJ1-2; TRBD1 is a possible D gene (6 bases). This CDR3 contains 14 residues. Germline values: CDR1 MNHEY, CDR2 SVGAGI. The CDR3 is CASKRRDTNYGCTF. Here the CDR3 DNA reads TGTGCCAGCAAACGCCGGGACACCAACTATGGCTGCACCTTC.

This clone was recorded only once. CDR3 nucleotide sequence: TGTGCCCGCAGTCAGGGGGCGGACTATGGCTACACCTTC. The encoded protein is CARSQGADYGYTF. The rearrangement joins TRBV5-3 to TRBJ1-2; TRBD1 agrees at 8 bases. TRBV5-3 is sorted into the ORF group, with uncertain function. The CDR3 loop spans 13 amino acids. The V gene end was trimmed by 10 bases and the J gene end by 3 bases; junction bases not matched to a gene: 8.

V gene TRBV5-4 combines with J gene TRBJ1-2, with 9 bases that match TRBD1. The CDR3 extends over 16 amino acids. Per the germline V gene, CDR1 is SGHNT and CDR2 is YYREEE (reference sequence). The trim removed 3 bases at V and 4 bases at J, leaving 10 bases unmatched. In DNA, the CDR3 is TGTGCCAGCAGCTCCGGGACAGGGTTTGTTAGCTATGGCTACACCTTC. It specifies CASSSGTGFVSYGYTF. The variable domain in full, with the rest retrieved from reference TRBV5-4 and TRBJ1-2, is ETGVTQSPTHLIKTRGQQVTLRCSSQSGHNTVSWYQQALGQGPQFIFQYYREEENGRGNFPPRFSGLQFPNYSSELNVNALELDDSALYLCASSSGTGFVSYGYTFGSGTRLTVV.

This clone was observed a handful of times. The J gene is TRBJ1-1, the V gene TRBV5-4, with unresolved D. Per germline, CDR1 SGHNT and CDR2 YYREEE (reference sequence). There are 15 residues in the CDR3. Trimming removed 4 bases at V and 4 bases at J, with 17 bases between. For the CDR3, the DNA is TGTGCCAGCAGCGCGGCATGGGTATCTGCCACTGAAGCTTTCTTT. This gives the protein CASSAAWVSATEAFF. Drawing the rest from reference TRBV5-4 and TRBJ1-1, the complete variable domain is ETGVTQSPTHLIKTRGQQVTLRCSSQSGHNTVSWYQQALGQGPQFIFQYYREEENGRGNFPPRFSGLQFPNYSSELNVNALELDDSALYLCASSAAWVSATEAFFGQGTRLTVV.

V gene TRBV4-1 combines with J gene TRBJ1-2; D is perhaps TRBD1 (6 bases). V lost 4 bases, J lost 2 bases, and 17 bases lay in between. Germline V gives CDR1 MGHRA, CDR2 YSYEKL. The CDR3 is made up of 16 amino acids. The CDR3 nucleotides are TGCGCCAGCAGCCCCAGTTACCGGGACATAAACTATGGCTACACCTTC. Its protein is CASSPSYRDINYGYTF.

The CDR3 region is CASTPGQGNEKLFF. CDR3 DNA sequence: TGCGCCAGCACCCCGGGACAGGGCAATGAAAAACTGTTTTTT. The chain links TRBV5-1 to TRBJ1-4; 9 bases agree with TRBD1. The V gene end was trimmed by 6 bases and the J gene end by 5 bases; junction bases not matched to a gene: 5. Germline assignment: CDR1 SGHRS and CDR2 YFSETQ. The CDR3 totals 14 residues.

The chain uses TRBV7-3 and TRBJ2-1; TRBD2 might be the D (6 bases). The CDR3 is 13 residues long. The V gene's germline CDR1 is SGHTA and CDR2 FQGTGA. The V end lost 4 bases, the J end lost 5 bases, and 9 bases lay between the germline ends. The DNA for the CDR3 is TGTGCCAGCAGCTGGTGGGGGGACAATGAGCAGTTCTTC. This translates into CASSWWGDNEQFF.

This clone was detected a few times. The chain uses TRBV27 and TRBJ1-1; 7 bases fit TRBD1. The CDR3 covers 15 residues. Germline values: CDR1 MNHEY, CDR2 SMNVEV (reference sequence). Trimming removed 6 bases from V and 5 bases from J; junction bases left unmatched: 12. The CDR3 reads CASSLGPDRATEAFF. The CDR3 nucleotides are TGTGCCAGCAGCCTCGGCCCCGACAGGGCAACTGAAGCTTTCTTT.

V and J are TRBV5-1 and TRBJ1-3; D possibly corresponds to TRBD1 (6 bases). The CDR3 length is 14 residues. Germline lookup yields CDR1 SGHRS and CDR2 YFSETQ. V lost 4 bases, J lost 5 bases, and 13 bases lay in between. The CDR3 protein is CASSPGDNRNTIYF. CDR3 coding DNA: TGCGCCAGCAGCCCAGGGGACAACAGAAACACCATATATTTT.

This sequence joins TRBV9 and TRBJ1-3; D might be TRBD1 (5 bases). CDR1 SGDLS and CDR2 YYNGEE come from the germline V gene. V lost 3 bases to trimming and J lost 4 bases, with 14 bases between them. The CDR3 sequence is 15 residues long. This CDR3 is CASSAGEGRGNTIYF. CDR3 bases: TGTGCCAGCAGCGCGGGGGAGGGGCGCGGAAACACCATATATTTT. Filled out from reference TRBV9 and TRBJ1-3, the complete variable domain reads DSGVTQTPKHLITATGQRVTLRCSPRSGDLSVYWYQQSLDQGLQFLIQYYNGEERAKGNILERFSAQQFPDLHSELNLSSLELGDSALYFCASSAGEGRGNTIYFGEGSWLTVV.

The chain has TRBV11-3 and TRBJ2-1, with 10 bases lining up with TRBD2. The germline gives CDR1 SGHNT, CDR2 YENEEA. The CDR3 consists of 15 residues. With V trimmed by 5 bases and J by 8 bases, 9 bases remained unmatched. Written as DNA, the CDR3 is TGTGCCAGCAGCGCACCCAGCGGGGGGGCCGATGAGCAGTTCTTC. As protein: CASSAPSGGADEQFF.